Listed here is a single T cell receptor beta chain. Its matching antigen is unknown. These data are taken from a study of cytotoxic CD8 clonotypes in ibrutinib-treated CLL. General study results and limits: Pretreatment clonality was elevated relative to age-matched healthy donors and paralleled circulating CD8+ T-cell counts.

Some clones are missing from TCRdb's copy, which holds only in-frame ones; the method was immunoSEQ multiplex PCR. The table has about 200,000 clones, 75% to 85% seen once; the top ten hold about an eighth. This receptor was taken from a human donor with chronic lymphocytic leukemia. Source: PBMCs, taken after 12 months of ibrutinib treatment.

This chain's CDR3 is CASSTGGKHYEQYF. The CDR3 coding sequence is TGTGCCAGCAGCACAGGGGGCAAGCACTACGAGCAGTACTTC. The chain links TRBV27 to TRBJ2-7; 9 bases match TRBD1. CDR1 MNHEY and CDR2 SMNVEV come from the germline V gene (reference sequence). The CDR3 length is 14 residues. With 6 bases clipped from V and 3 bases from J, the junction kept 6 bases outside the gene matches.